The source of this T cell receptor (beta chain) is a study of blood T cells in healthy people across ages. About the research overall: About one barcoded beta molecule per two T cells came from capture by template switching. Findings of the study overall: With unsorted PBMCs, a conclusive comparison of naive versus antigen-experienced cells was not possible. Roughly linear declines in TCR beta diversity per million T cells occurred with age.

Germline loops: CDR1 SGHDT, CDR2 YYEEEE. This CDR3 has 14 amino acids. V was cut by 0 bases and J by 0 bases, with 7 bases left in between. As regards this clonotype: Its antigen is not identified.

The total RNA that was extracted per sample amounted to at least 5.5 micrograms. A sample-barcoded 5' primer and a J-beta primer mix were used in a second PCR of roughly 7 to 11 cycles. MiXCR, run by TCRdb on the 5' RACE reads, gives a single entry per CDR3 protein. The sample lists hundreds of thousands of distinct CDR3 sequences, around 52% occurring once. The sample consisted of blood. The clonotype was recovered from a woman aged 80 or over in good health. The chain carries TRBV5-6 and TRBJ2-7; D gene ambiguous. The CDR3 DNA is TGTGCCAGCAGCTTGGGGGTTCCCTCCTACGAGCAGTACTTC. Its translation: CASSLGVPSYEQYF.